Detailed here is one TCR beta chain. The target antigen is unknown. The germline gives CDR1 LNHDA, CDR2 SQIVND (reference sequence). The J segment lost 3 bases and the V segment lost 3 bases, leaving 6 bases of the junction unmatched. The length of the CDR3 is 15 residues. This sample is part of a study of cytomegalovirus exposure and HLA in healthy donors. For the study at large: Sequencing of 150 million to 200 million T cells in an earlier analysis found 95 million to 120 million unique TCR beta sequences.

PCR amplification relied on 60 Vbeta primers (plus 13 Jbeta primers). Profiled with immunoSEQ multiplex PCR; TCRdb holds only in-frame clones, not every one. The repertoire table contains 100,000 to 150,000 clones. General study findings and limits: A later analysis reportedly found that, within productive TCRs, an Asian-associated ancestry cluster had fewer N-insertions than the mean observed across the roughly 670 donors. TCR beta chain V- and J-gene trimming was linked, in a later analysis, to a missense variant in DCLRE1C. Accurate prediction of most subjects' HLA-A and HLA-B alleles from TCR beta sequences was reported.

Sequenced material: PBMCs. The source is a man in his forties in good health and CMV-seronegative. The V call is TRBV19, the J call TRBJ1-1, with 8 positions matching TRBD1. The CDR3 DNA reads TGTGCCAGTAGTATTTTGGACAGGGCGGACACTGAAGCTTTCTTT. This codes for CASSILDRADTEAFF.